The TCR beta chain described here comes from a study of T-cell memory formation after mild COVID-19. The overall study: Clustering of TCRs was largely donor specific.

TCRdb reanalysed the 5' RACE reads using MiXCR and keeps one entry per CDR3 protein. The profile shows 180,000 or so distinct CDR3 sequences, approximately 16% of them singletons. Trimming at V came to 5 bases and at J to 2 bases, leaving 5 bases not matched to a gene. The CDR3 is made up of 15 amino acids. Looked up from germline, CDR1 is SEHNR and CDR2 is FQNEAQ (reference sequence). Sequencing was performed on PBMCs or a T cell subset sorted from them (not recorded which). The V gene is TRBV7-9, the J gene TRBJ2-3, with 9 bases aligning to TRBD2. The clonotype was recovered from an adult woman who had mild COVID-19 (a few samples of this study predate the infection). Cell type and time point are not known. The CDR3 DNA follows: TGTGCCAGCAGCAGGGGGACTAGCAACACAGATACGCAGTATTTT. Protein product: CASSRGTSNTDTQYF.